These T cell receptor beta chains were read from a single sample in a study of shared clonotypes between healthy human individuals. TCRdb keeps only in-frame clones here, not all; method: immunoSEQ multiplex PCR. The sample yields 450,000 or so clones, 75% to 80% seen once. Sequencing was carried out using PBMCs. The receptors stem from a woman aged 40-49 years in good health. Some clones in this sample may be carry-over from other donors' samples. The CDR3 runs from the conserved cysteine through the conserved F or W. The order of the fields is D gene, clone size, V gene, J gene, CDR3 DNA, CDR3 protein. D genes are given only for firm matches. Size tells how often a clone was seen (once, few, many) or the class of an expanded clone, and some rows leave it out.

>TRBD1|few|TRBV5-1|TRBJ1-2
TGCGCCAGCAGCATGAACCCCACAGGGGAAGCTAACTATGGCTACACCTTC
CASSMNPTGEANYGYTF
>NA|NA|TRBV27|TRBJ1-3
TGTGCCAGCAGTTTATCAGGAAGGTCTGGAAACACCATATATTTT
CASSLSGRSGNTIYF
>NA|once|TRBV28|TRBJ2-7
TGTGCCAGCAGCCTCGCCTCAGAGCAGTACTTC
CASSLASEQYF
>NA|NA|TRBV13|TRBJ2-7
TGTGCCAGCAGCTTAGGCCGGACAGTCTCCTACGAGCAGTACTTC
CASSLGRTVSYEQYF
>NA|NA|TRBV6-5|TRBJ1-2
TGTGCCATCAGTGAGCTACAGGAGTCCTATGGCTACACCTTC
CAISELQESYGYTF
>NA|NA|TRBV4-2|TRBJ2-5
TGTGCCAGCAGCCAAGATAAGGGCGGAAGGACCCAGTACTTC
CASSQDKGGRTQYF
>TRBD1|NA|TRBV10-3|TRBJ2-1
TGTGCCATCAGTACCGGGACAGAAAATGAGCAGTTCTTC
CAISTGTENEQFF
>NA|NA|TRBV19|TRBJ2-7
TGTGCCAGTAGTGAACAGGGCCTCTACGAGCAGTACTTC
CASSEQGLYEQYF
>NA|few|TRBV7-2|TRBJ2-2
TGTGCCAGCAGCTTAATTTTCCGTGGGGAGCTGTTTTTT
CASSLIFRGELFF
>NA|few|TRBV28|TRBJ2-3
TGTGCCAGCAATGGGGGCCGCACAGATACGCAGTATTTT
CASNGGRTDTQYF
>NA|once|TRBV9|TRBJ1-1
TGTGCCAGCAGCCCAAGGGGACGGATGAACACTGAAGCTTTCTTT
CASSPRGRMNTEAFF
>TRBD1|NA|TRBV11-1|TRBJ2-7
TGTGCCAGCAGCACTACAGGGGGCTACGAGCAGTACTTC
CASSTTGGYEQYF
>NA|few|TRBV30|TRBJ1-1
TGTGCCTGGAGTTATGGCAGGATAGCTGAAGCTTTCTTT
CAWSYGRIAEAFF
>NA|NA|TRBV27|TRBJ1-1
TGTGCCAGCAGTTCGGCAGGCGGCCTTACTGAAGCTTTCTTT
CASSSAGGLTEAFF
>NA|NA|TRBV5-1|TRBJ1-1
TGCGCCAGCAGCCCGTCCTTTAGCGGGACACTGGGTCGGAACACTGAAGCTTTCTTT
CASSPSFSGTLGRNTEAFF
>NA|NA|TRBV4-1|TRBJ2-1
TGCGCCAGCAGCCCAACGTGGGGGTACAATGAGCAGTTCTTC
CASSPTWGYNEQFF
>NA|once|TRBV28|TRBJ2-7
TGTGCCAGCAGTTCCGGGACGGAACCCTACGAGCAGTACTTC
CASSSGTEPYEQYF
>NA|NA|TRBV5-1|TRBJ1-4
TGCGCCAGCAGCTTGTCAGCAGATAATGAAAAACTGTTTTTT
CASSLSADNEKLFF
>NA|NA|TRBV9|TRBJ2-5
TGTGCCAGCAGCGCCTACGACGGGTATCAAGAGACCCAGTACTTC
CASSAYDGYQETQYF
>TRBD2|NA|TRBV18|TRBJ2-1
TGTGCCAGCTCACCACCACCTTTCACTAGCGGGCACAATGAGCAGTTCTTC
CASSPPPFTSGHNEQFF
>NA|NA|TRBV5-1|TRBJ2-5
TGCGCCAGCCTCACCGGGACTGGGGTTGGAGAGACCCAGTACTTC
CASLTGTGVGETQYF
>NA|many|TRBV5-6|TRBJ2-7
TGTGCCAGCAGCTACGCGGCCTACGAGCAGTACTTC
CASSYAAYEQYF
>TRBD1|NA|TRBV28|TRBJ2-2
TGTGCCACTACGGACAGGGGAGGGGCCGGGGAGCTGTTTTTT
CATTDRGGAGELFF
>NA|NA|TRBV28|TRBJ2-7
TGTGCCAGCAGCCAGACAGGTCCCTACGAGCAGTACTTC
CASSQTGPYEQYF
>TRBD2|NA|TRBV18|TRBJ2-2
TGTGCCAGCTCACCAGTTAGCGGGAGAAACACCGGGGAGCTGTTTTTT
CASSPVSGRNTGELFF
>TRBD2|NA|TRBV18|TRBJ2-3
TGTGCCAGCTACCCGGGAGGCGATACGCAGTATTTT
CASYPGGDTQYF
>NA|NA|TRBV27|TRBJ1-4
TGTGCCAGCAGTTCGACCCCTCGGACTAATGAAAAACTGTTTTTT
CASSSTPRTNEKLFF
>TRBD2|NA|TRBV10-3|TRBJ2-1
TGTGCCATCAGCGGGGAGGGTGGGGTCACGTACAATGAGCAGTTCTTC
CAISGEGGVTYNEQFF
>NA|NA|TRBV7-3|TRBJ2-5
TGTGCCAGCAGCTCGGGACATCAAGGGGAGACCCAGTACTTC
CASSSGHQGETQYF
>NA|once|TRBV27|TRBJ1-5
TGTGCCAGCAGTTTATCGCGACAGCTGTATAGCAATCAGCCCCAGCATTTT
CASSLSRQLYSNQPQHF
>NA|few|TRBV29-1|TRBJ1-2
TGCAGCGTTGAAGATCTGGCCACAGGGATCTATGGCTACACCTTC
CSVEDLATGIYGYTF
>TRBD2|NA|TRBV6-4|TRBJ2-7
TGTGCCAGCAGTGAATGTGGCGGGGGGTCCTACGAGCAGTACTTC
CASSECGGGSYEQYF
>NA|NA|TRBV7-9|TRBJ2-7
TGTGCCAGCAGCTTAACAGGGCTACCCGAGCAGTACTTC
CASSLTGLPEQYF
>TRBD2|NA|TRBV5-1|TRBJ2-3
TGCGCCAGCATGGAGCTAGCGGGACCCACAGATACGCAGTATTTT
CASMELAGPTDTQYF
>NA|NA|TRBV5-1|TRBJ2-7
TGCGCCAGCAGCTTGGGAGGGATCGGCTACGAGCAGTACTTC
CASSLGGIGYEQYF
>TRBD2|many|TRBV13|TRBJ2-1
TGTGCCAGCAGCCAAATCACTCCGGGACTAGCGGGAGAAGCCTACAATGAGCAGTTCTTC
CASSQITPGLAGEAYNEQFF
>NA|NA|TRBV6-1|TRBJ2-5
TGTGCCAGCAGTACCCAACCGACAGGGAGGGAGACCCAGTACTTC
CASSTQPTGRETQYF
>TRBD2|once|TRBV5-1|TRBJ2-3
TGCGCCAGCAGCTTTAGGGGACTAGCGGGTGCAGAACCTAGCACAGATACGCAGTATTTT
CASSFRGLAGAEPSTDTQYF
>TRBD2|few|TRBV11-2|TRBJ2-2
TGTGCCAGTACTCGGACTAGTTCGAACACCGGGGAGCTGTTTTTT
CASTRTSSNTGELFF
>NA|NA|TRBV7-8|TRBJ2-5
TGTGCCAGCAGCGAGGGGATACTTACGGCCCAGTACTTC
CASSEGILTAQYF
>NA|NA|TRBV5-4|TRBJ2-2
TGTGCCGGCAGACCCGGGGGAACGAACACCGGGGAGCTGTTTTTT
CAGRPGGTNTGELFF
>TRBD1|NA|TRBV6-1|TRBJ1-5
TGTGCCAGCAGTGAAGACTTACAGGGGGGCTTCAATCAGCCCCAGCATTTT
CASSEDLQGGFNQPQHF
>TRBD1|NA|TRBV28|TRBJ1-2
TGTGCCAGCAGTTTGCGACAGGGTAATGGCTACACCTTC
CASSLRQGNGYTF
>NA|NA|TRBV2|TRBJ1-4
TGTGCCAGCAGTCCAGAGGGGCTCGGGGAAAAACTGTTTTTT
CASSPEGLGEKLFF